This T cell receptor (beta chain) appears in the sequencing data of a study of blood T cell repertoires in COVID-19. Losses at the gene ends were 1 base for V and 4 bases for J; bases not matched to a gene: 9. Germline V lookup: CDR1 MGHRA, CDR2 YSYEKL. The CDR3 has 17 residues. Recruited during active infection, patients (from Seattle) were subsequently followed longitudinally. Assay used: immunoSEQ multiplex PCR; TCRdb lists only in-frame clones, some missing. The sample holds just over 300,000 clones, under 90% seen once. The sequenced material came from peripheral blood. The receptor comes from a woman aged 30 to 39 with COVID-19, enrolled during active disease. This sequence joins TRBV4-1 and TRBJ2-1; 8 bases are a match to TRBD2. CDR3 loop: CASSQALGRGDYNEQFF. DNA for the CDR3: TGCGCCAGCAGCCAAGCTTTAGGGCGGGGGGATTACAATGAGCAGTTCTTC.